Presented here are 17 T cell receptor beta chains from one specimen sequenced in a study of T cell changes during pregnancy in multiple sclerosis. Method: immunoSEQ multiplex PCR; TCRdb's copy keeps in-frame clones and lacks some. The data hold tens of thousands of clones, with 80% to 95% observed a single time. The material sequenced was peripheral blood, taken after pregnancy. These receptors originate from a female donor with multiple sclerosis, enrolled in a pregnancy study.

The gene calls are TRBV13 and TRBJ1-3; the D gene is possibly TRBD1 (6 bases). Per the germline V gene, CDR1 is PRHDT and CDR2 is FYEKMQ (reference sequence). The CDR3 runs to 16 residues. Trimming took 2 bases from V and 0 from J, leaving 11 bases between them. The chain's CDR3 is CASSLPGGFSGNTIYF. As DNA, the CDR3 is TGTGCCAGCAGCTTACCGGGGGGCTTCTCTGGAAACACCATATATTTT.

The chain carries TRBV9 and TRBJ2-3, with 9 bases matching TRBD2. Per the germline V gene, CDR1 is SGDLS and CDR2 is YYNGEE. The CDR3 extends over 15 amino acids. Losses at the gene ends were 4 bases for V and 1 base for J; bases not matched to a gene: 4. The DNA for the CDR3 is TGTGCCAGCAGCTACGCGGGGGGGCGCACAGATACGCAGTATTTT. As protein: CASSYAGGRTDTQYF.

The rearrangement links TRBV6-5 to TRBJ1-1, with 9 bases lining up with TRBD1. Germline CDR1 reads MNHEY; CDR2 reads SVGAGI. The CDR3 extends over 14 amino acids. J lost 5 bases, V lost 5 bases, and 6 bases had no gene match. CDR3 in amino acids: CASSLNRGRTEAFF. DNA of the CDR3: TGTGCCAGCAGTCTCAACAGGGGGCGGACTGAAGCTTTCTTT.

V and J are TRBV5-6 and TRBJ1-5; D might be TRBD1 (5 bases). V gave up 3 bases and J gave up 4 bases, with 8 bases separating them. The CDR3 is 13 residues long. Per germline, CDR1 SGHDT and CDR2 YYEEEE. The CDR3 region is CASSWRQNQPQHF. As DNA, the CDR3 is TGTGCCAGCAGCTGGCGACAGAATCAGCCCCAGCATTTT.

V is TRBV7-2 and J is TRBJ2-7; D gene unclear. Trimming took off 6 bases at V and 3 bases at J, with 9 bases between the two ends. The CDR3 has 12 residues. Germline values: CDR1 SGHTA, CDR2 FQGNSA. The CDR3: CASSQSGYEQYF. DNA for the CDR3: TGTGCCAGCAGTCAGTCGGGCTACGAGCAGTACTTC. The whole variable domain, remainder taken from reference TRBV7-2 and TRBJ2-7, is GAGVSQSPSNKVTEKGKDVELRCDPISGHTALYWYRQSLGQGLEFLIYFQGNSAPDKSGLPSDRFSAERTGGSVSTLTIQRTQQEDSAVYLCASSQSGYEQYFGPGTRLTVT.

The chain employs TRBV29-1 and TRBJ1-3, with unresolved D. Germline assignment: CDR1 SQVTM and CDR2 ANQGSEA. The CDR3 is made up of 12 amino acids. The chain's CDR3 is CSGASSGNTIYF. The CDR3 coding sequence is TGCAGTGGAGCCAGCTCTGGAAACACCATATATTTT.

V is TRBV2 and J is TRBJ2-3; 11 nucleotides line up with TRBD2. J gave up 1 base and V 8 bases, and 2 bases lay outside the gene matches. CDR1 and CDR2 from the germline V gene are SNHLY and FYNNEI. The CDR3 length is 14 residues. Here the CDR3 reads CASYSGGGTDTQYF. CDR3 nucleotide sequence: TGTGCCAGCTATAGCGGGGGGGGCACAGATACGCAGTATTTT. Combining the CDR3 with reference TRBV2 and TRBJ2-3 gives the whole variable domain EPEVTQTPSHQVTQMGQEVILRCVPISNHLYFYWYRQILGQKVEFLVSFYNNEISEKSEIFDDQFSVERPDGSNFTLKIRSTKLEDSAMYFCASYSGGGTDTQYFGPGTRLTVL.

The chain carries TRBV19 and TRBJ1-1; D unresolved. Trimming took 3 bases from V and 2 from J, leaving 7 bases between them. The germline CDR1 and CDR2 sequences are LNHDA and SQIVND (reference sequence). This CDR3 comprises 13 residues. The DNA of the CDR3 is TGTGCCAGTAGTATGGGCAGCAACACTGAAGCTTTCTTT. Protein: CASSMGSNTEAFF. Full variable domain (outside the CDR3, taken from reference TRBV19 and TRBJ1-1): DGGITQSPKYLFRKEGQNVTLSCEQNLNHDAMYWYRQDPGQGLRLIYYSQIVNDFQKGDIAEGYSVSREKKESFPLTVTSAQKNPTAFYLCASSMGSNTEAFFGQGTRLTVV.

The chain has TRBV7-2 and TRBJ2-5, with 8 bases lining up with TRBD2. The germline V gene encodes CDR1 SGHTA and CDR2 FQGNSA. The junction had 14 bases not matched to a gene; V was cut back by 1 base and J by 7 bases. The CDR3 totals 17 residues. The CDR3 coding sequence is TGTGCCAGCAGCTTAGTAGTGCGGGGGGCCAGGGGCCGGACCCAGTACTTC. Protein product: CASSLVVRGARGRTQYF.

In this sample, this clone turned up once. This chain joins TRBV11-2 and TRBJ1-3; D possibly corresponds to TRBD1 (6 bases). The CDR3 consists of 16 residues. The V end lost 3 bases, the J end lost 1 base, and 13 bases lay between the germline ends. CDR1 SGHAT and CDR2 FQNNGV come from the germline V gene. For the CDR3, the DNA is TGTGCCAGCAGCTTCGGGACATCATTATCTGGAAACACCATATATTTT. Its translation is CASSFGTSLSGNTIYF.

The V gene is TRBV5-6, the J gene TRBJ2-3; 11 bases are shared with TRBD2. The ends lost 4 bases at V and 3 bases at J; junction bases unmatched: 7. Germline values: CDR1 SGHDT, CDR2 YYEEEE. This CDR3 is 16 amino acids long. The DNA of the CDR3 is TGTGCCAGCAGCGGATCTAGCGGGGGGTATACAGATACGCAGTATTTT. Its translation is CASSGSSGGYTDTQYF.

V usage is TRBV5-6 and J usage is TRBJ2-1, with 7 bases aligning to TRBD2. V shed 0 bases, J shed 9 bases, and the junction held 6 bases outside the gene matches. The CDR3 runs 14 residues. Per the germline V gene, CDR1 is SGHDT and CDR2 is YYEEEE. CDR3: CASSLGRTSAEQFF. The CDR3 DNA reads TGTGCCAGCAGCTTGGGCAGGACTAGTGCTGAGCAGTTCTTC. Full variable domain (remainder filled in from reference TRBV5-6 and TRBJ2-1): DAGVTQSPTHLIKTRGQQVTLRCSPKSGHDTVSWYQQALGQGPQFIFQYYEEEERQRGNFPDRFSGHQFPNYSSELNVNALLLGDSALYLCASSLGRTSAEQFFGPGTRLTVL.

V usage is TRBV18 and J usage is TRBJ2-3; 9 nucleotides agree with TRBD1. CDR1 and CDR2 (germline): KGHSH, LQKENI. The V gene end was trimmed by 1 base and the J gene end by 1 base; junction bases not matched to a gene: 0. The CDR3 covers 15 residues. This CDR3 is CASSPRDRGTDTQYF. The CDR3 DNA reads TGTGCCAGCTCACCACGGGACAGGGGCACAGATACGCAGTATTTT. The full variable domain, its missing parts supplied by reference TRBV18 and TRBJ2-3, is NAGVMQNPRHLVRRRGQEARLRCSPMKGHSHVYWYRQLPEEGLKFMVYLQKENIIDESGMPKERFSAEFPKEGPSILRIQQVVRGDSAAYFCASSPRDRGTDTQYFGPGTRLTVL.

The chain is built from TRBV10-3 and TRBJ1-4, with D possibly TRBD1 on 5 matching bases. CDR1 and CDR2 (germline): ENHRY, SYGVKD. CDR3 size: 12 residues. The V and J ends lost 10 bases and 7 bases respectively, with 13 bases between them. The CDR3 region has the DNA TGTGCCACCGCCCCGGGGGGTGAAAAACTGTTTTTT. Amino acid sequence: CATAPGGEKLFF.

V is TRBV9 and J is TRBJ2-1; D remains ambiguous. Trimming cost V 0 bases and J 5 bases, with 6 bases left between them. This CDR3 has 13 residues. Germline V lookup: CDR1 SGDLS, CDR2 YYNGEE. The DNA for the CDR3 is TGTGCCAGCAGCGTAGTTCAGGACAATGAGCAGTTCTTC. Amino acid sequence: CASSVVQDNEQFF.

The CDR3 spells CASSELGQGTNEQYF. CDR3 bases: TGTGCCAGCAGTGAATTGGGACAGGGGACCAACGAGCAGTACTTC. The chain carries TRBV25-1 and TRBJ2-7; 10 nucleotides agree with TRBD1. Germline-derived CDR1 and CDR2 are MGHDK and SYGVNS. The CDR3 is 15 residues long. V dropped 1 base and J dropped 5; count of bases not matched to a gene: 5.

The chain uses TRBV19 and TRBJ1-6; maybe TRBD1 (5 bases). The CDR3 is 16 amino acids. Looked up from germline, CDR1 is LNHDA and CDR2 is SQIVND (reference sequence). Trimming took 1 base from V and 4 from J, leaving 11 bases between them. The CDR3 loop is CASSIGRGRYNSPLHF. The CDR3 DNA reads as TGTGCCAGTAGTATAGGAAGGGGTAGATATAATTCACCCCTCCACTTT.